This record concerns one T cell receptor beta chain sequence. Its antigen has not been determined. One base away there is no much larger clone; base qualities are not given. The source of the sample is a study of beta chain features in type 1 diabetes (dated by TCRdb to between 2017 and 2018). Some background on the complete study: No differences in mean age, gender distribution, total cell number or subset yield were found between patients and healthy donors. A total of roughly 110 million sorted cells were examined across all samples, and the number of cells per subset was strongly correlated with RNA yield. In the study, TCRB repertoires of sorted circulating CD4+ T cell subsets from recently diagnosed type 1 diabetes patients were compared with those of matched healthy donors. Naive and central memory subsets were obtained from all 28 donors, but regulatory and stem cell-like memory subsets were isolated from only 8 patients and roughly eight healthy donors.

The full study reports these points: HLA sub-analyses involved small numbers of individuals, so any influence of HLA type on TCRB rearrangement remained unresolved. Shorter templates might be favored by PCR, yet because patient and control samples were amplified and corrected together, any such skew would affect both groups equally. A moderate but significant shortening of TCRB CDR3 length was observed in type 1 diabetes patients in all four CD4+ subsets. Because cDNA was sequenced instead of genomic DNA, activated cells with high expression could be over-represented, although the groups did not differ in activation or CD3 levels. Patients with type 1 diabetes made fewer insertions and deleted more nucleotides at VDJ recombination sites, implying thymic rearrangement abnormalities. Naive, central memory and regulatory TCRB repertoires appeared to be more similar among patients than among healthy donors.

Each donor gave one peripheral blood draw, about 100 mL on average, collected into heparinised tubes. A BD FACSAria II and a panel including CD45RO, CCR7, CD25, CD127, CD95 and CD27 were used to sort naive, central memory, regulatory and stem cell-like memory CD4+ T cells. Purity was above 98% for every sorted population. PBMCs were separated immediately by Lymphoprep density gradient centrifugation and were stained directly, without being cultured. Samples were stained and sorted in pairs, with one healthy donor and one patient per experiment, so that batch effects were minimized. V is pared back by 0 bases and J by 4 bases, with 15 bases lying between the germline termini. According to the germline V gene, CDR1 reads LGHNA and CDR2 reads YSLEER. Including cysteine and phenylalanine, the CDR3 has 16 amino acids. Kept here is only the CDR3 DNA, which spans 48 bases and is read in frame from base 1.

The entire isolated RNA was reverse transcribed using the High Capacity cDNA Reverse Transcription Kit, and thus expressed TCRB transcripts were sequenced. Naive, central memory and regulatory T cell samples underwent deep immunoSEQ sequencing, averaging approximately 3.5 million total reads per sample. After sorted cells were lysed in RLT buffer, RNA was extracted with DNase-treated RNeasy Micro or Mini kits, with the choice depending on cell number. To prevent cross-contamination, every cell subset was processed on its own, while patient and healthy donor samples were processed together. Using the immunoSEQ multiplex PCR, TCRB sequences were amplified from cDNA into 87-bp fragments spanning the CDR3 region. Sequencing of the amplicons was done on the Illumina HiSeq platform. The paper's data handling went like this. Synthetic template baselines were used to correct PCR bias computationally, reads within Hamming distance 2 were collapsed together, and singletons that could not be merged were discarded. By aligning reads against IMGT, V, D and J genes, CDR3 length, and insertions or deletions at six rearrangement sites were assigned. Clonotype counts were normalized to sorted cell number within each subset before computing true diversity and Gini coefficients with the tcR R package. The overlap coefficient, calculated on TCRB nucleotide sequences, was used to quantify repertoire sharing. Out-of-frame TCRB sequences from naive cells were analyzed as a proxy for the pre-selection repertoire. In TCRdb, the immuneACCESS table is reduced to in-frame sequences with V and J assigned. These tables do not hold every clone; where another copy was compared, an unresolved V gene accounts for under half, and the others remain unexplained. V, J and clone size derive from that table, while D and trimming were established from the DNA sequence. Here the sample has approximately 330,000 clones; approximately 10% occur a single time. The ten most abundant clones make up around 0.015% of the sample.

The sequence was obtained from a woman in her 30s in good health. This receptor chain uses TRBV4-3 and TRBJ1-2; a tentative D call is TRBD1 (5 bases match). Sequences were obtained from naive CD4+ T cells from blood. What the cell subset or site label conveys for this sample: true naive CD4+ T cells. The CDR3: CASSQDLKGRFYGYTF. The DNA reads TGCGCCAGCAGCCAAGATCTCAAGGGGCGGTTCTATGGCTACACCTTC.